Following are 4 T cell receptor beta chains from one sample sequenced in a study of blood T cell repertoires in COVID-19 (dated by TCRdb to about 2020). Receptor libraries were prepared by the immunoSEQ multiplex PCR assay. TCRdb mirrors the immuneACCESS table, restricted to in-frame sequences. Some clones are absent from its copies; in checked studies, under half trace to an unresolved V gene, and the reason for the others is unknown. The sample table holds roughly 200,000 clones, of which 75% to 85% were seen once. Clones ranked in the top ten supply approximately 10% of the sample. The sample taken for sequencing was PBMCs or T cells enriched from blood (not recorded which). The receptor source for this set is a man aged 40-55 years who had recovered from COVID-19.

The V gene is TRBV16, the J gene TRBJ2-5; D might be TRBD2 (5 bases). CDR1 is KGHSY and CDR2 is FQNENV in the germline V gene. The ends were cut back, 1 base at V and 0 bases at J, with 12 bases in the middle. CDR3 length equals 16 residues. CDR3 in amino acids: CASSQYRGQYQETQYF. CDR3 bases: TGTGCCAGCAGCCAATATCGCGGGCAGTACCAAGAGACCCAGTACTTC.

The CDR3 sequence is CASSVGTGIGEKLFF. CDR3 in DNA: TGTGCCAGCAGCGTCGGGACAGGGATAGGTGAAAAACTGTTTTTT. V usage is TRBV9 and J usage is TRBJ1-4; 9 bases align to TRBD1. The germline V gene encodes CDR1 SGDLS and CDR2 YYNGEE. This CDR3 has 15 residues. The V and J ends lost 2 bases and 7 bases, in that order; junction bases with no gene match: 6.

V gene TRBV4-1 combines with J gene TRBJ2-1, with D perhaps TRBD1 (5 bases). The CDR3 spans 14 residues. V lost 0 bases to trimming and J lost 7 bases, with 10 bases between them. Germline V CDR1 and CDR2: MGHRA, YSYEKL. The CDR3 DNA sequence: TGCGCCAGCAGCCAAGATTGGGGCAAGAATGAGCAGTTCTTC. Residues: CASSQDWGKNEQFF.

The chain couples TRBV6-5 to TRBJ2-5; 10 bases match TRBD1. Germline loops: CDR1 MNHEY, CDR2 SVGAGI. The V segment lost 2 bases and the J segment 1 base; nucleotides outside the gene matches: 1. The CDR3 totals 15 residues. The CDR3, as DNA: TGTGCCAGCAGTTACGGGACAGGGGTCCAAGAGACCCAGTACTTC. It specifies CASSYGTGVQETQYF.